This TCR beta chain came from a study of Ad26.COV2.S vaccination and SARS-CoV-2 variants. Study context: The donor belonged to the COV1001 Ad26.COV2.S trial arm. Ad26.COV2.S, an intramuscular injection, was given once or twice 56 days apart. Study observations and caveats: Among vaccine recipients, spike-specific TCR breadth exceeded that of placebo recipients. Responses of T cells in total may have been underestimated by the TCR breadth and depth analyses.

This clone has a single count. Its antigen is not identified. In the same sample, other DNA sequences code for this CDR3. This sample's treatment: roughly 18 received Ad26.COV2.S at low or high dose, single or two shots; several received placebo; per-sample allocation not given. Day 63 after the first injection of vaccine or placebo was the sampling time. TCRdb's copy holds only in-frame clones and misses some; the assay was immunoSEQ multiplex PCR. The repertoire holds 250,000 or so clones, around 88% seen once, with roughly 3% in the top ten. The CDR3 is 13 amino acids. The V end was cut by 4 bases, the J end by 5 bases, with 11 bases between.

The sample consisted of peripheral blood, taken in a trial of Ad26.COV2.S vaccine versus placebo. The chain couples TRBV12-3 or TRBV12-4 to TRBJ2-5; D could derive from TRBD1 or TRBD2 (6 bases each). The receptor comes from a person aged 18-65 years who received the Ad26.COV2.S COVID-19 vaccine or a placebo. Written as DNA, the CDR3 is TGTGCCAGCAGTTCTCAGGGGAGGGAGACCCAGTACTTC. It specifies CASSSQGRETQYF.